The 23 T cell receptor beta chains in this list originate from one sample, sequenced in a study of cytomegalovirus exposure and HLA in healthy donors. Primers included in the PCR were 60 Vbeta and 13 Jbeta primers. Clones were read by immunoSEQ multiplex PCR, and TCRdb kept only the in-frame ones, dropping some. The sample has around 100,000 clones, and its top ten clones hold 3.7%. The sample consisted of PBMCs. The receptors here all came from a man younger than 45 in good health and CMV-seronegative.

The chain couples TRBV30 to TRBJ2-2; 7 nucleotides align to TRBD1. J lost 6 bases, V lost 3 bases, and 4 bases had no gene match. The CDR3 runs 13 residues. Germline-derived CDR1 and CDR2 are GTSNPN and SVGIG (reference sequence). For the CDR3, the DNA is TGTGCCTGGAGAAGGGGGCAGGCCGGGGAGCTGTTTTTT. Translated, it gives CAWRRGQAGELFF.

This chain links TRBV5-4 with TRBJ1-2; 7 bases are shared with TRBD1. The CDR3 has 13 amino acids. With 5 bases clipped from V and 3 bases from J, the junction kept 4 bases outside the gene matches. CDR1 and CDR2 (germline): SGHNT, YYREEE (reference sequence). This chain's CDR3 is CASRQGSDYGYTF. The CDR3 DNA reads TGTGCCAGCAGACAGGGGTCGGACTATGGCTACACCTTC.

The chain combines TRBV18 with TRBJ2-5; D possibly corresponds to TRBD1 (5 bases). V was pared by 6 bases and J by 1 base, with 12 bases between. This CDR3 is 14 amino acids long. Germline loops: CDR1 KGHSH, CDR2 LQKENI. The CDR3 DNA sequence: TGTGCCAGCTCGCTTGGGGCGTCCCAAGAGACCCAGTACTTC. Amino acid sequence: CASSLGASQETQYF.

The chain links TRBV2 to TRBJ1-5; D uncertain. V gave up 4 bases and J gave up 0 bases, with 10 bases separating them. The germline gives CDR1 SNHLY, CDR2 FYNNEI. The CDR3 is 15 amino acids. The CDR3 loop reads CASSVNSPSNQPQHF. The CDR3 DNA reads as TGTGCCAGCAGTGTCAACAGCCCTAGCAATCAGCCCCAGCATTTT.

This chain joins TRBV18 and TRBJ1-2; a possible D gene is TRBD1 (5 bases). Trimming left V 2 bases short and J 8 bases short, with 18 bases between. Per germline, CDR1 KGHSH and CDR2 LQKENI. This CDR3 contains 15 residues. The CDR3 bases are TGTGCCAGCTCACCAACTACACCCACAGGAAGAGGCTACACCTTC. Translated: CASSPTTPTGRGYTF.

The J gene is TRBJ2-2, the V gene TRBV7-9, with D tentatively TRBD2 (6 bases). There are 15 residues in the CDR3. The germline V gene encodes CDR1 SEHNR and CDR2 FQNEAQ (reference sequence). Trimming stripped 1 base from V and 7 bases from J, with 13 bases between. The CDR3 is CASSLERGFGGELFF. Written as DNA, the CDR3 is TGTGCCAGCAGCTTAGAACGGGGGTTTGGCGGGGAGCTGTTTTTT.

The genes are TRBV6-1 and TRBJ1-5, with a tentative D call TRBD1 (5 bases). CDR3 length: 15 amino acids. Germline V lookup: CDR1 MNHNS, CDR2 SASEGT. Trimming shortened V by 8 bases and J by 6 bases, and 20 bases separated the two germline ends. The CDR3 reads CASCLDIPQGQPQHF. Here the CDR3 DNA reads TGTGCCAGCTGCTTGGACATCCCTCAGGGTCAGCCCCAGCATTTT.

The chain employs TRBV7-7 and TRBJ2-7, with D possibly being TRBD1 (5 bases). CDR3 length: 15 amino acids. V lost 0 bases and J 4 bases, leaving 13 bases between the germline ends. The germline CDR1 and CDR2 sequences are SSHAT and FNYEAQ (reference sequence). The CDR3 region is CASSLARGQGYEQYF. DNA of the CDR3: TGTGCCAGCAGCTTAGCGAGAGGTCAGGGTTACGAGCAGTACTTC.

V is TRBV7-2 and J is TRBJ2-5, with 10 bases identical to TRBD1. This CDR3 contains 15 residues. CDR1 and CDR2 (germline): SGHTA, FQGNSA. V was pared by 4 bases and J by 5 bases, with 7 bases of the junction left unmatched. CDR3 residues: CASSSRDRGVETQYF. Written as DNA, the CDR3 is TGTGCCAGCAGCTCCCGGGACAGGGGAGTTGAGACCCAGTACTTC.

This chain uses TRBV10-3 with TRBJ1-1; TRBD1 aligns across 8 bases. Per germline, CDR1 ENHRY and CDR2 SYGVKD. CDR3 size: 14 residues. V lost 8 bases, J lost 5 bases, and 10 bases stayed unmatched. The CDR3 protein is CAIAPTGGRTEAFF. The CDR3 bases are TGTGCCATCGCCCCCACAGGGGGGAGGACTGAAGCTTTCTTT.

This chain joins TRBV25-1 and TRBJ2-6; no firm D call. The V gene's germline CDR1 is MGHDK and CDR2 SYGVNS. CDR3 size: 14 residues. Between the trimmed V and J ends, which lost 2 bases and 0 bases, there was a span of 2 bases. The DNA for the CDR3 is TGTGCCAGCAGTGAACACTCTGGGGCCAACGTCCTGACTTTC. Protein sequence: CASSEHSGANVLTF.

DNA of the CDR3: TGCGCCAGCAGCTATCAGAAAGATTATAATTCACCCCTCCACTTT. As protein: CASSYQKDYNSPLHF. The V gene is TRBV5-1, the J gene TRBJ1-6, with D uncertain. This CDR3 is 15 amino acids long. V was cut by 3 bases and J by 4 bases, with 11 bases left in between. Germline CDR1 reads SGHRS; CDR2 reads YFSETQ.

The V call is TRBV5-1, the J call TRBJ2-5; D is unresolved. Trimming took off 0 bases at V and 6 bases at J, with 9 bases between the two ends. The CDR3 is 13 residues long. Germline CDR1 is SGHRS and CDR2 is YFSETQ. CDR3 bases: TGCGCCAGCAGCTTGGACAGTTACCAGACCCAGTACTTC. Translating it yields CASSLDSYQTQYF.

The genes are TRBV5-6 and TRBJ2-5, with TRBD1 as a possible D gene (6 bases). The end of the DNA fits TRBJ2-7 better, so the J call may be wrong. CDR3 length: 15 residues. Germline values: CDR1 SGHDT, CDR2 YYEEEE. In DNA, the CDR3 is TGTGCCAGCAGCTTGGTGGGGGCCTACTCCTACGAGCAGTACTTC. Protein sequence: CASSLVGAYSYEQYF.

To note about this clone: Other DNA sequences from this sample encode an identical CDR3 as well. The chain carries TRBV4-2 and TRBJ1-2; 9 bases agree with TRBD1. J was trimmed by 3 bases and V by 3 bases; bases with no gene match: 11. CDR3 length: 17 residues. In germline, CDR1 is LGHNA, CDR2 YNFKEQ. The DNA for the CDR3 is TGTGCCAGCAGCCATGCCGGGACAGGGCACCTAGACTATGGCTACACCTTC. Amino acid sequence: CASSHAGTGHLDYGYTF.

The rearrangement links TRBV5-1 to TRBJ2-4, with D perhaps matching TRBD2 (5 bases). The germline V gene has CDR1 SGHRS and CDR2 YFSETQ. The V end lost 0 bases, the J end lost 7 bases, and 5 bases lay between the germline ends. The CDR3 covers 12 residues. The CDR3 loop reads CASSLGGNIQYF. DNA for the CDR3: TGCGCCAGCAGCTTGGGCGGGAACATTCAGTACTTC.

The chain is built from TRBV6-6 and TRBJ1-1, with 7 bases aligning to TRBD1. The length of the CDR3 is 16 residues. V gave up 2 bases and J gave up 0 bases; unmatched junction bases: 6. Germline values: CDR1 MNHNY, CDR2 SVGAGI (reference sequence). CDR3 in amino acids: CASSYNQGDMNTEAFF. Written as DNA, the CDR3 is TGTGCCAGCAGTTACAACCAGGGGGACATGAACACTGAAGCTTTCTTT.

The J gene is TRBJ1-1, the V gene TRBV11-2; 8 bases are shared with TRBD1. The junction had 2 bases not matched to a gene; V was cut back by 4 bases and J by 1 base. CDR3 length: 14 amino acids. Per the germline V gene, CDR1 is SGHAT and CDR2 is FQNNGV. The CDR3 DNA reads as TGTGCCAGCAGCTCCGGACAGGGGAACACTGAAGCTTTCTTT. It encodes CASSSGQGNTEAFF.

The gene calls are TRBV7-9 and TRBJ2-3; tentatively, D is TRBD1 (6 bases). V was pared by 10 bases and J by 2 bases, with 19 bases between. Germline-derived CDR1 and CDR2 are SEHNR and FQNEAQ (reference sequence). This CDR3 has 15 amino acids. The CDR3 coding sequence is TGTGCCACCCCTAGGCCAGGGGCCTTCACAGATACGCAGTATTTT. The encoded protein is CATPRPGAFTDTQYF.

The chain is built from TRBV7-2 and TRBJ1-1, with TRBD1 as a possible D gene (5 bases). Germline CDR1 and CDR2: SGHTA and FQGNSA. The CDR3 is made up of 14 amino acids. Trimming took 2 bases from V and 4 from J, leaving 11 bases between them. CDR3 protein: CASSLQGLITEAFF. The CDR3, as DNA: TGTGCCAGCAGCTTACAGGGACTAATCACTGAAGCTTTCTTT.

Worth noting for this clone: Other DNA sequences within the sample encode an identical CDR3. V is TRBV9 and J is TRBJ2-5; possibly TRBD2 for D (5 bases). CDR1 is SGDLS and CDR2 is YYNGEE in the germline V gene. This CDR3 comprises 14 residues. V gave up 2 bases and J gave up 1 base, with 9 bases separating them. CDR3 region: CASSVGGLQETQYF. CDR3 nucleotides: TGTGCCAGCAGCGTTGGCGGACTCCAAGAGACCCAGTACTTC.

The V gene is TRBV19, the J gene TRBJ1-2; D possibly corresponds to TRBD1 (6 bases). CDR1 is LNHDA, CDR2 SQIVND, per germline (reference sequence). The CDR3 is 16 amino acids. V was shortened by 4 bases and J by 4 bases, with 19 bases between the two germline ends. The DNA of the CDR3 is TGTGCCAGTAGTAGAGGGAACACAGGGTCACTCTATGGCTACACCTTC. As protein: CASSRGNTGSLYGYTF. Full variable domain (missing parts from reference TRBV19 and TRBJ1-2): DGGITQSPKYLFRKEGQNVTLSCEQNLNHDAMYWYRQDPGQGLRLIYYSQIVNDFQKGDIAEGYSVSREKKESFPLTVTSAQKNPTAFYLCASSRGNTGSLYGYTFGSGTRLTVV.

The chain couples TRBV19 to TRBJ2-3; D is perhaps TRBD1 (6 bases). Trimming removed 7 bases at V and 0 bases at J, with 17 bases between. The CDR3 extends over 16 amino acids. Germline CDR1 is LNHDA and CDR2 is SQIVND (reference sequence). CDR3 in amino acids: CASNDPRGLSTDTQYF. The CDR3 DNA reads as TGTGCCAGTAACGACCCCAGGGGCCTCAGCACAGATACGCAGTATTTT.